Each of the 25 T cell receptor beta chains below was sequenced from the same sample in a study of T-cell memory formation after mild COVID-19. TCRdb reprocessed the 5' RACE reads with MiXCR, giving one entry per CDR3 protein. The table has over 300,000 distinct CDR3 sequences, more than 20% seen once. Sequencing input: PBMCs or a T cell subset sorted from them (not recorded which). All receptors come from a man in his late teens or twenties who had mild COVID-19 (a few samples of this study predate the infection). Cell type and time point are not known.

This clonotype was recorded a few times. The chain combines TRBV5-1 with TRBJ1-2, with 11 nucleotides matching TRBD1. The CDR3 spans 16 residues. Germline trimming cut 4 bases from V and 3 bases from J; bases unmatched to any gene: 8. Germline V lookup: CDR1 SGHRS, CDR2 YFSETQ. CDR3: CASSPTDRGRDYGYTF. CDR3 nucleotide sequence: TGCGCCAGCAGCCCAACGGACAGGGGGCGCGACTATGGCTACACCTTC.

J is TRBJ1-1 and V is TRBV14; D ambiguous. Germline CDR1 and CDR2: SGHDN and FVKESK. This CDR3 contains 13 residues. The ends were cut back, 0 bases at V and 8 bases at J, with 10 bases in the middle. DNA for the CDR3: TGTGCCAGCAGCCAAGATGTTTTAGGCGAAGCTTTCTTT. Residues: CASSQDVLGEAFF.

This clonotype was seen ten or more times. V and J are TRBV25-1 and TRBJ2-5, with 11 bases that match TRBD2. The CDR3 is 15 residues long. With 3 bases clipped from V and 4 bases from J, the junction kept 4 bases outside the gene matches. Germline V gene lookup returns CDR1 MGHDK and CDR2 SYGVNS. CDR3 loop: CASSETSGVRETQYF. In nucleotides, the CDR3 is TGTGCCAGCAGTGAGACTAGCGGGGTTCGAGAGACCCAGTACTTC.

V usage is TRBV6-5 and J usage is TRBJ2-1, with D possibly matching TRBD1 (6 bases). The V and J ends lost 0 bases and 0 bases respectively, with 12 bases between them. The germline CDR1 and CDR2 sequences are MNHEY and SVGAGI. The CDR3 length is 17 residues. The CDR3 reads CASSYSEDSSSYNEQFF. The CDR3 DNA is TGTGCCAGCAGTTACTCGGAGGACAGTAGCTCCTACAATGAGCAGTTCTTC.

CDR3 DNA: TGTGCCAGCAGCCACGGACAGGGACGCAATCAGCCCCAGCATTTT. Translation: CASSHGQGRNQPQHF. The chain employs TRBV7-9 and TRBJ1-5, with 8 bases identical to TRBD1. With V trimmed by 5 bases and J by 2 bases, 5 bases remained unmatched. Germline-derived CDR1 and CDR2 are SEHNR and FQNEAQ (reference sequence). The CDR3 is 15 amino acids.

Regarding this clonotype: An end of the junction does not agree with germline; a read error may underlie this. The chain joins TRBV28 to TRBJ1-5; weak D call: TRBD1 (6 bases). The germline gives CDR1 MDHEN, CDR2 SYDVKM. CDR3 size: 14 residues. This chain's CDR3 is CASSLGGRKQPQHF. The CDR3 DNA reads TGTGCCAGCAGTTTAGGGGGGCGCAAACAGCCCCAGCATTTT.

This chain uses TRBV6-7 with TRBJ1-1, with 8 bases aligning to TRBD1. TRBV6-7 is sorted into the ORF group, with uncertain function. This CDR3 is 14 amino acids long. V lost 7 bases and J lost 1; bases outside the gene matches: 5. CDR3 DNA sequence: TGTGCCAGCACCACGACAGGGGCGAACACTGAAGCTTTCTTT. Amino acid sequence: CASTTTGANTEAFF.

The CDR3 sequence: CSASPQGGGPSNQPQHF. The DNA for the CDR3 is TGCAGTGCTAGCCCCCAGGGAGGGGGCCCTAGCAATCAGCCCCAGCATTTT. This chain connects TRBV20-1 to TRBJ1-5; 7 positions match TRBD1. V dropped 3 bases and J dropped 0; count of bases not matched to a gene: 11. This CDR3 spans 17 amino acids. Germline V gives CDR1 DFQATT, CDR2 SNEGSKA (reference sequence).

Ten or more counts support this clonotype. The chain uses TRBV7-6 and TRBJ2-3; the D gene could be TRBD1 or TRBD2 (5 bases each). Germline CDR1 is SGHVS and CDR2 is FNYEAQ. The CDR3 length is 14 residues. V dropped 5 bases and J dropped 2 bases, with 11 bases sitting between them. As DNA, the CDR3 is TGTGCCAGCAGCGGTCCGGGACCCACAGATACGCAGTATTTT. It translates to CASSGPGPTDTQYF.

The chain joins TRBV5-1 to TRBJ2-2, with D unresolved. V gave up 2 bases and J gave up 0 bases, with 14 bases separating them. CDR1 is SGHRS, CDR2 YFSETQ, per germline. CDR3 size: 17 residues. Here the CDR3 reads CASSFPLQSPNTGELFF. The CDR3 region has the DNA TGCGCCAGCAGCTTCCCCTTGCAGTCTCCGAACACCGGGGAGCTGTTTTTT.

The gene calls are TRBV7-8 and TRBJ2-3, with 12 positions matching TRBD2. Looked up from germline, CDR1 is SGHVS and CDR2 is FQNEAQ. V shed 3 bases and J 3 bases; nucleotides not matched to a gene: 4. This CDR3 has 16 residues. As DNA, the CDR3 is TGTGCCAGCAGCTTCCGACTAGCGGGGGTTACAGATACGCAGTATTTT. This encodes CASSFRLAGVTDTQYF.

This clonotype has just a few counts. The chain combines TRBV12-3 or TRBV12-4 with TRBJ2-7; maybe TRBD2 (6 bases). The CDR3 has 12 amino acids. The V gene lost 7 bases and the J gene lost 6 bases, with 13 bases spanning the gap. This chain's CDR3 is CASTAGGREQYF. CDR3 sequence (DNA): TGTGCCAGCACCGCCGGGGGTCGCGAGCAGTACTTC.

This clonotype turned up a few times. This chain links TRBV28 with TRBJ2-7, with 9 bases lining up with TRBD1. This CDR3 region has 15 residues. Germline V CDR1 and CDR2: MDHEN, SYDVKM. Trimming took 10 bases from V and 3 from J; bases not matched to a gene: 13. The CDR3 region is CATKGRTGDHYEQYV. The CDR3 nucleotides read TGTGCCACCAAGGGGAGGACAGGGGATCACTACGAGCAGTACGTC.

The gene calls are TRBV3-1 and TRBJ2-7, with TRBD2 matching 10 bases. The CDR3 runs 19 residues. CDR1 and CDR2 from the germline V gene are LGHDT and YNNKEL (reference sequence). J gave up 3 bases and V 3 bases, and 17 bases lay outside the gene matches. Here the CDR3 DNA reads TGTGCCAGCAGCCAGAACTCCATAGCGGGGGGTCGTATGGTCTACGAGCAGTACTTC. The encoded protein is CASSQNSIAGGRMVYEQYF.

The J gene is TRBJ2-1, the V gene TRBV2; D remains unclear. V lost 5 bases and J lost 6, with 14 bases in between. There are 14 residues in the CDR3. In germline, CDR1 is SNHLY, CDR2 FYNNEI. The CDR3 sequence: CASSRVGSSNEQFF. The CDR3 DNA reads TGTGCCAGCAGTCGCGTGGGCAGTTCCAATGAGCAGTTCTTC.

The chain couples TRBV20-1 to TRBJ2-7, with TRBD1 identical over 9 bases. The V segment lost 6 bases and the J segment 7 bases; nucleotides outside the gene matches: 7. Germline CDR1 reads DFQATT; CDR2 reads SNEGSKA (reference sequence). This CDR3 contains 12 residues. The chain's CDR3 is CSAGQGKREQYV. The CDR3, as DNA: TGCAGTGCGGGACAGGGTAAGAGGGAGCAGTACGTC.

This clonotype was seen more than once but under ten times. This chain connects TRBV20-1 to TRBJ2-2; D is undetermined. Trimming removed 5 bases from V and 4 bases from J, with 8 bases in between. The CDR3 is 12 residues long. The germline CDR1 and CDR2 sequences are DFQATT and SNEGSKA (reference sequence). The CDR3 DNA reads TGCAGTGCTCCCCACCGCACCGGGGAGCTGTTTTTT. It encodes CSAPHRTGELFF.

J is TRBJ1-4 and V is TRBV10-3; D not certain. Trimming stripped 7 bases from V and 5 bases from J, with 11 bases between. This CDR3 contains 13 residues. CDR1 and CDR2 (germline): ENHRY, SYGVKD. The CDR3 nucleotides are TGTGCCATCAAGGGCGACGGGAATGAAAAACTGTTTTTT. As protein: CAIKGDGNEKLFF.

The chain recombines TRBV10-3 with TRBJ2-1, with 7 bases lining up with TRBD2. The CDR3 spans 14 residues. The germline CDR1 and CDR2 sequences are ENHRY and SYGVKD. J gave up 6 bases and V 6 bases, and 8 bases lay outside the gene matches. The CDR3, as DNA: TGTGCCATCAGACCTAGCGGAGGTCGCAATGAGCAGTTCTTC. It encodes CAIRPSGGRNEQFF.

The chain recombines TRBV20-1 with TRBJ1-2, with D perhaps matching TRBD1 (5 bases). Trimming took off 2 bases at V and 1 base at J, with 11 bases between the two ends. The germline gives CDR1 DFQATT, CDR2 SNEGSKA (reference sequence). There are 14 residues in the CDR3. The CDR3 DNA reads as TGCAGTGCTAGAAAGGAGGGGAGTAACTATGGCTACACCTTC. Its protein is CSARKEGSNYGYTF.

This clonotype came up a few times. The genes are TRBV6-5 and TRBJ1-1; no firm D call. CDR1 and CDR2 from the germline V gene are MNHEY and SVGAGI. This CDR3 has 13 residues. Trimming shortened V by 3 bases and J by 7 bases, and 12 bases separated the two germline ends. CDR3 loop: CASSYNLGGEAFF. The CDR3 nucleotides are TGTGCCAGCAGTTATAATTTGGGCGGTGAAGCTTTCTTT.

This clonotype was seen a handful of times. The V and J genes are TRBV20-1 and TRBJ2-3; perhaps D is TRBD1 or TRBD2 (6 bases each). Trimming took off 0 bases at V and 6 bases at J, with 16 bases between the two ends. Germline CDR1 is DFQATT and CDR2 is SNEGSKA (reference sequence). The CDR3 runs 15 residues. The CDR3 coding sequence is TGCAGTGCTAGAGATCCCCGGGGGCAGTTGGATACGCAGTATTTT. This translates into CSARDPRGQLDTQYF.

V gene TRBV20-1 combines with J gene TRBJ2-3; no firm D call. Trimming took 3 bases from V and 10 from J, leaving 11 bases between them. There are 11 residues in the CDR3. CDR1 and CDR2 (germline): DFQATT, SNEGSKA (reference sequence). This chain's CDR3 is CSASWGTPQYF. The CDR3 bases are TGCAGTGCTAGTTGGGGAACCCCGCAGTATTTT.

The chain links TRBV5-6 to TRBJ2-2; possibly TRBD1 for D (5 bases). CDR3 length equals 15 residues. Looked up from germline, CDR1 is SGHDT and CDR2 is YYEEEE. Trimming removed 1 base from V and 1 base from J, with 8 bases in between. CDR3 protein: CASSLITGNTGELFF. DNA for the CDR3: TGTGCCAGCAGCTTGATCACAGGGAACACCGGGGAGCTGTTTTTT.

The chain is built from TRBV4-2 and TRBJ1-5; 11 bases are shared with TRBD1. CDR3 length: 16 amino acids. Germline V gene sequence: CDR1 LGHNA, CDR2 YNFKEQ. Trimming took 0 bases from V and 4 from J; bases not matched to a gene: 2. The CDR3 loop reads CASSQERDRGNQPQHF. CDR3 DNA: TGTGCCAGCAGCCAAGAACGGGACAGGGGGAATCAGCCCCAGCATTTT.